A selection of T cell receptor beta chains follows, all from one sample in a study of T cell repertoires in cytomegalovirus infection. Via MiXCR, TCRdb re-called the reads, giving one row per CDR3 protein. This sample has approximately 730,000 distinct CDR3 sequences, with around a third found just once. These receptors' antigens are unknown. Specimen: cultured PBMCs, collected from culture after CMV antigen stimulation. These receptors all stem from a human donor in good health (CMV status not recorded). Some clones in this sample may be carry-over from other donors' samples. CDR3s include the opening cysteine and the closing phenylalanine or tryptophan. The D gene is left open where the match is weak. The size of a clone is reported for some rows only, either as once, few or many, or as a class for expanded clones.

CASSAGGWDRGLETQYF	TGCGCCAGCAGCGCCGGGGGCTGGGACAGGGGATTGGAGACCCAGTACTTC	TRBJ2-5	TRBV4-3	.	TRBD1
CSAGGDGELFF	TGCAGTGCTGGAGGGGACGGGGAGCTGTTTTTT	TRBJ2-2	TRBV20-1	.	.
CASRLLARETQYF	TGTGCCAGCAGACTACTAGCACGGGAGACCCAGTACTTC	TRBJ2-5	TRBV27	.	.
CASSFRGRAEAFF	TGTGCCAGCAGTTTCCGGGGGCGGGCTGAAGCTTTCTTT	TRBJ1-1	TRBV6-1	.	.
CATQLAGGREEQYF	TGTGCGACTCAACTAGCGGGAGGCCGGGAGGAGCAGTACTTC	TRBJ2-7	TRBV5-4	.	TRBD2
CASSLLAGDAYEQYF	TGTGCCAGCAGTCTTCTAGCGGGGGACGCCTACGAGCAGTACTTC	TRBJ2-7	TRBV2	.	TRBD2
CASTRSKSGSGVRADTQYF	TGTGCCAGCACACGTAGTAAGAGTGGCAGCGGGGTGCGTGCAGATACGCAGTATTTT	TRBJ2-3	TRBV27	.	TRBD2
CASRPTRWDEQFF	TGTGCCAGCAGACCGACTAGGTGGGATGAGCAGTTCTTC	TRBJ2-1	TRBV12-3/TRBV12-4	.	.
CASSLAAGDDGYTF	TGTGCCAGCAGCTTAGCGGCAGGGGACGATGGCTACACCTTC	TRBJ1-2	TRBV7-2	few	.
CASSVDRASTDTQYF	TGTGCCAGCAGTGTCGACAGGGCAAGCACAGATACGCAGTATTTT	TRBJ2-3	TRBV2	few	TRBD1
CASSRARNTGELFF	TGTGCCAGCAGTAGGGCGAGGAACACCGGGGAGCTGTTTTTT	TRBJ2-2	TRBV2	.	.
CASSHPTSGDNEQFF	TGCGCCAGCAGCCACCCGACTAGCGGGGACAATGAGCAGTTCTTC	TRBJ2-1	TRBV4-1	.	TRBD2
CAISESRAGANEQFF	TGTGCCATCAGTGAGTCGAGGGCAGGGGCCAATGAGCAGTTCTTC	TRBJ2-1	TRBV10-3	few	.
CASSLEPGLASDEQYF	TGTGCCAGCAGCTTGGAACCGGGACTAGCGAGCGACGAGCAGTACTTC	TRBJ2-7	TRBV5-4	.	TRBD2
CATTLERTNEQFF	TGTGCCACCACCTTGGAGCGTACTAATGAGCAGTTCTTC	TRBJ2-1	TRBV28	.	.
CASSYRPSADTYEQYF	TGTGCCAGCAGTTATAGGCCCTCAGCGGATACCTACGAGCAGTACTTC	TRBJ2-7	TRBV6-2/TRBV6-3	few	.
CSARDPATDTQYF	TGCAGTGCTAGAGATCCCGCCACAGATACGCAGTATTTT	TRBJ2-3	TRBV20-1	.	.
CASSLDDSLDTGELFF	TGTGCCAGCAGCTTAGACGATAGTTTAGACACCGGGGAGCTGTTTTTT	TRBJ2-2	TRBV7-6	.	.
CATSTRTGNEKLFF	TGTGCCACCAGTACCCGGACAGGGAATGAAAAACTGTTTTTT	TRBJ1-4	TRBV15	.	TRBD1
CAIPSGKDTGELFF	TGTGCCATCCCTAGCGGGAAGGACACCGGGGAGCTGTTTTTT	TRBJ2-2	TRBV2	.	TRBD2
CASSPNYIQETQYF	TGTGCCAGCAGCCCTAACTACATACAAGAGACCCAGTACTTC	TRBJ2-5	TRBV7-2	many	.
CASSPTRDSPLHF	TGTGCCAGCAGCCCGACTCGGGATTCACCCCTCCACTTT	TRBJ1-6	TRBV12-3/TRBV12-4	.	.